These 31 T cell receptor beta chains originate from one sample sequenced in a study of T cell repertoires in cytomegalovirus infection. TCRdb re-called the reads through MiXCR, storing one row per CDR3 protein. The sample yields 200,000 to 300,000 distinct CDR3 sequences, 10% to 15% seen once. The sequencing input was PBMCs. The receptors come from a human donor in good health (CMV status not recorded). Some clones in this sample may be carry-over from other donors' samples.

This clonotype has a count of ten or more. The V call is TRBV7-8, the J call TRBJ1-2, with D perhaps TRBD1 (6 bases). The V end lost 1 base, the J end lost 0 bases, and 6 bases lay between the germline ends. Per germline, CDR1 SGHVS and CDR2 FQNEAQ. This CDR3 contains 14 residues. CDR3 DNA sequence: TGTGCCAGCAGCTTAGGGACAGCTAACTATGGCTACACCTTC. Its translation is CASSLGTANYGYTF.

This clonotype appeared many times. The rearrangement uses TRBV7-8 and TRBJ1-1, with D hard to call. The CDR3 extends over 16 amino acids. V lost 5 bases and J lost 0, with 16 bases in between. Germline V gene data show CDR1 as SGHVS and CDR2 as FQNEAQ. CDR3 sequence reads: CASSAILRSMNTEAFF. The DNA of the CDR3 is TGTGCCAGCAGCGCGATTCTCAGGAGCATGAACACTGAAGCTTTCTTT.

The genes are TRBV7-9 and TRBJ1-1; 9 nucleotides line up with TRBD1. Germline CDR1 reads SEHNR; CDR2 reads FQNEAQ (reference sequence). Trimming removed 5 bases from V and 5 bases from J; junction bases left unmatched: 9. This CDR3 has 15 residues. CDR3 protein: CASSMDRGRRTEAFF. In DNA form, the CDR3 reads TGTGCCAGCAGCATGGACAGGGGCCGGAGAACTGAAGCTTTCTTT.

This chain links TRBV29-1 with TRBJ2-1; the match to TRBD2 covers 14 bases. The germline V gene encodes CDR1 SQVTM and CDR2 ANQGSEA. The length of the CDR3 is 13 residues. V gave up 7 bases and J gave up 9 bases; unmatched junction bases: 5. The CDR3 DNA reads TGCAGCGGGACTAGCGGGAGGTTCCTTGAGCAGTTCTTC. It specifies CSGTSGRFLEQFF.

This clonotype was found many times. The rearrangement links TRBV7-2 to TRBJ2-1; D might be TRBD1 or TRBD2, each matching 6 bases. The CDR3 runs to 15 residues. V lost 2 bases and J lost 4, with 12 bases in between. Germline V lookup: CDR1 SGHTA, CDR2 FQGNSA. CDR3 DNA: TGTGCCAGCAGCTTAACCGGGGGCCAATACAATGAGCAGTTCTTC. Its protein product is CASSLTGGQYNEQFF.

This clonotype has a handful of counts. The CDR3 region has the DNA TGTGCCAGCAGTGACTTGAGCTCCTACAATGAGCAGTTCTTC. As protein: CASSDLSSYNEQFF. This chain connects TRBV2 to TRBJ2-1, with D hard to call. The length of the CDR3 is 14 residues. V shed 3 bases and J shed 0 bases, with 6 bases lying between them. The germline CDR1 and CDR2 sequences are SNHLY and FYNNEI.

V gene TRBV29-1 combines with J gene TRBJ1-2, with D perhaps matching TRBD1 (6 bases). Trimming cost V 6 bases and J 5 bases, with 13 bases left between them. The V gene's germline CDR1 is SQVTM and CDR2 ANQGSEA. This CDR3 spans 12 amino acids. In DNA form, the CDR3 reads TGCAGCGTAGGGCCAGGGGAGTATGGCTACACCTTC. This codes for CSVGPGEYGYTF.

The chain is built from TRBV20-1 and TRBJ2-2; a possible D gene is TRBD2 (6 bases). V was trimmed by 0 bases and J by 6 bases, leaving 8 bases between them. The CDR3 is 13 residues long. Germline values: CDR1 DFQATT, CDR2 SNEGSKA (reference sequence). CDR3 region: CSARDWEAGELFF. CDR3 coding DNA: TGCAGTGCTAGAGATTGGGAGGCCGGGGAGCTGTTTTTT.

This clonotype was detected many times. The rearrangement joins TRBV19 to TRBJ2-3; 7 positions match TRBD1. The trim removed 4 bases at V and 3 bases at J, leaving 10 bases unmatched. CDR1 is LNHDA, CDR2 SQIVND, per germline (reference sequence). This CDR3 contains 16 residues. The CDR3 protein is CASSTLRQGSTDTQYF. The CDR3 bases are TGTGCCAGTAGTACTTTAAGACAGGGTTCGACAGATACGCAGTATTTT.

At least ten counts were recorded for this clonotype. This chain uses TRBV7-2 with TRBJ2-5; D is possibly TRBD1 (6 bases). The length of the CDR3 is 16 residues. V lost 4 bases, J lost 4 bases, and 19 bases lay in between. The germline CDR1 and CDR2 sequences are SGHTA and FQGNSA. The CDR3 DNA sequence: TGTGCCAGCAGCTCCCGGGACACCTTTTCGCGAGAGACCCAGTACTTC. Translation: CASSSRDTFSRETQYF.

In its sample, this clonotype was seen many times. This rearrangement joins TRBV7-2 to TRBJ1-5, with a weak D call TRBD1 (5 bases). The CDR3 spans 15 residues. V gave up 4 bases and J gave up 0 bases, with 10 bases separating them. CDR1 and CDR2 (germline): SGHTA, FQGNSA. DNA for the CDR3: TGTGCCAGCAGCTCTGGGACGGCTAGCAATCAGCCCCAGCATTTT. This gives the protein CASSSGTASNQPQHF.

This clonotype was counted only a few times. This chain links TRBV5-6 with TRBJ2-7, with 8 bases fitting TRBD2. The CDR3 loop spans 14 amino acids. The germline CDR1 and CDR2 sequences are SGHDT and YYEEEE. The V segment lost 2 bases and the J segment 4 bases; nucleotides outside the gene matches: 5. The CDR3 nucleotides read TGTGCCAGCAGCTTACCGGGACTAGGGTACGAGCAGTACTTC. Its translation: CASSLPGLGYEQYF.

The chain is built from TRBV20-1 and TRBJ2-7; 10 bases agree with TRBD1. CDR1 is DFQATT, CDR2 SNEGSKA, per germline (reference sequence). The ends lost 6 bases at V and 2 bases at J; junction bases unmatched: 7. There are 14 residues in the CDR3. The DNA for the CDR3 is TGCAGTGCGAGGACCGGGACAGGGGCCTACGAGCAGTACTTC. This encodes CSARTGTGAYEQYF.

This clonotype was observed a handful of times. The chain uses TRBV29-1 and TRBJ2-7, with 9 bases that match TRBD2. The V segment lost 0 bases and the J segment 4 bases; nucleotides outside the gene matches: 7. This CDR3 region has 15 residues. Germline V gene sequence: CDR1 SQVTM, CDR2 ANQGSEA. CDR3 in DNA: TGCAGCGTTGAAGATTTGACTAGCGGAACATACGAGCAGTACTTC. Protein product: CSVEDLTSGTYEQYF.

This clonotype showed up many times. The chain carries TRBV20-1 and TRBJ2-7; 12 nucleotides agree with TRBD2. Germline CDR1 reads DFQATT; CDR2 reads SNEGSKA (reference sequence). V lost 0 bases and J lost 3; bases outside the gene matches: 9. This CDR3 is built from 17 residues. CDR3 protein: CSARDPGTSGRYYEQYF. In DNA form, the CDR3 reads TGCAGTGCTAGAGACCCCGGGACTAGCGGGCGTTACTACGAGCAGTACTTC.

This clonotype was seen a few times. This rearrangement joins TRBV20-1 to TRBJ1-1, with D uncertain. The CDR3 loop spans 13 amino acids. The ends were cut back, 3 bases at V and 1 base at J, with 9 bases in the middle. Germline-derived CDR1 and CDR2 are DFQATT and SNEGSKA (reference sequence). DNA for the CDR3: TGCAGTGCTAGGGAAGATCCGAACACTGAAGCTTTCTTT. This sequence encodes CSAREDPNTEAFF.

In its sample, this clonotype was seen a few times. The junction and the germline gene differ at one end; a read error may be behind it. The chain combines TRBV4-2 with TRBJ1-1, with 7 bases lining up with TRBD1. The V gene's germline CDR1 is LGHNA and CDR2 YNFKEQ. The CDR3 length is 14 residues. In DNA, the CDR3 is TGTGCCAGCAGCCAGATTAGGGACAGCACGGAGGTAGTCTTT. Its protein product is CASSQIRDSTEVVF.

This clonotype came up many times. V and J are TRBV28 and TRBJ1-1; weak D call: TRBD1 (6 bases). Germline V gene lookup returns CDR1 MDHEN and CDR2 SYDVKM. V was cut by 0 bases and J by 4 bases, with 9 bases left in between. This CDR3 has 14 amino acids. CDR3 region: CASSLWTGGTEAFF. As DNA, the CDR3 is TGTGCCAGCAGTTTATGGACAGGAGGCACTGAAGCTTTCTTT. The variable domain in full, completed from reference TRBV28 and TRBJ1-1, reads DVKVTQSSRYLVKRTGEKVFLECVQDMDHENMFWYRQDPGLGLRLIYFSYDVKMKEKGDIPEGYSVSREKKERFSLILESASTNQTSMYLCASSLWTGGTEAFFGQGTRLTVV.

This clonotype was seen repeatedly, ten times or more. The chain employs TRBV7-2 and TRBJ2-6; D gene uncertain. CDR3 length: 15 residues. Trimming removed 4 bases from V and 0 bases from J, with 7 bases in between. Germline V gene lookup returns CDR1 SGHTA and CDR2 FQGNSA. CDR3 protein: CASSYSLSGANVLTF. The CDR3 DNA reads TGTGCCAGCAGCTACAGCCTCTCTGGGGCCAACGTCCTGACTTTC.

This clonotype is a singleton in its sample. The V and J genes are TRBV28 and TRBJ1-1; tentatively, D is TRBD1 (6 bases). The CDR3 spans 17 residues. V gave up 5 bases and J gave up 1 base, with 20 bases separating them. Per germline, CDR1 MDHEN and CDR2 SYDVKM. This CDR3 is CASSPGRGGAQNTEAFF. In nucleotides, the CDR3 is TGTGCCAGCAGTCCGGGGAGGGGGGGGGCACAGAACACTGAAGCTTTCTTT.

As for this clonotype: A much larger clone lies a single base off, so this may be a read error. The chain is built from TRBV12-3 or TRBV12-4 and TRBJ2-7; D is unclear. V dropped 3 bases and J dropped 7 bases, with 13 bases sitting between them. The CDR3 contains 13 residues. The chain's CDR3 is CASSFDPKVEQYF. DNA for the CDR3: TGTGCCAGCAGTTTTGACCCGAAAGTTGAGCAGTACTTC.

A few counts support this clonotype. The CDR3 spells CAWSALRSGNTIYF. CDR3 DNA: TGTGCCTGGAGTGCCCTTCGCTCTGGAAACACCATATATTTT. The V call is TRBV30, the J call TRBJ1-3; D unclear. The V and J ends lost 1 base and 0 bases respectively, with 7 bases between them. This CDR3 contains 14 residues. The germline V gene encodes CDR1 GTSNPN and CDR2 SVGIG (reference sequence).

The gene calls are TRBV2 and TRBJ2-2; D may be TRBD1 (5 bases). The germline gives CDR1 SNHLY, CDR2 FYNNEI. The CDR3 is 13 residues long. Trimming took 4 bases from V and 4 from J, leaving 7 bases between them. This CDR3 is CASSADITGELFF. CDR3 nucleotide sequence: TGTGCCAGCAGTGCGGACATCACCGGGGAGCTGTTTTTT.

A word on this clonotype: The junction departs from germline at one end; a sequencing error may be responsible. The chain links TRBV28 to TRBJ1-4; 7 positions match TRBD1. CDR3 length equals 14 residues. CDR1 is MDHEN, CDR2 SYDVKM, per germline. CDR3 bases: TGTGCCAGCAGTTACAGGGGTCGTAATGAAAAACTGTTATTT. Translated: CASSYRGRNEKLLF.

In its sample, this clonotype was seen many times. The rearrangement joins TRBV7-8 to TRBJ2-3; 7 positions agree with TRBD2. The CDR3 contains 15 residues. Trimming cost V 1 base and J 3 bases; bases outside gene matches: 4. Germline CDR1 and CDR2: SGHVS and FQNEAQ. CDR3: CASSLERGWTDTQYF. CDR3 coding DNA: TGTGCCAGCAGCTTAGAGCGGGGATGGACAGATACGCAGTATTTT.

At least ten counts were recorded for this clonotype. The chain couples TRBV7-9 to TRBJ2-7, with no clear D. V was shortened by 5 bases and J by 3 bases, with 14 bases between the two germline ends. The length of the CDR3 is 14 residues. Germline CDR1 reads SEHNR; CDR2 reads FQNEAQ (reference sequence). CDR3 in DNA: TGTGCCAGCAGCGACGCCAGGAAAATCTACGAGCAGTACTTC. Protein sequence: CASSDARKIYEQYF.

This clonotype has at least ten counts. The chain is built from TRBV7-2 and TRBJ1-6; D gene unclear. The germline gives CDR1 SGHTA, CDR2 FQGNSA. V was trimmed by 7 bases and J by 8 bases, leaving 12 bases between them. This CDR3 has 13 amino acids. CDR3 bases: TGTGCCAGCACCCGCTCCCCCGATTCACCCCTCCACTTT. Protein: CASTRSPDSPLHF.

This clonotype was seen repeatedly, ten times or more. This chain connects TRBV9 to TRBJ1-5; D is uncertain. Germline assignment: CDR1 SGDLS and CDR2 YYNGEE. Trimming took off 2 bases at V and 5 bases at J, with 11 bases between the two ends. The CDR3 totals 14 residues. DNA for the CDR3: TGTGCCAGCAGCGTTGGCGGCCCCCATCAGCCCCAGCATTTT. Its protein is CASSVGGPHQPQHF.

This clonotype was observed a handful of times. V is TRBV2 and J is TRBJ1-5; D remains ambiguous. From germline, CDR1 is SNHLY and CDR2 FYNNEI. Trimming pared 7 bases from V and 7 bases from J, leaving 14 bases between. The CDR3 consists of 13 residues. The CDR3 reads CASTEVRAQPQHF. CDR3 bases: TGTGCCAGCACCGAGGTAAGGGCCCAGCCCCAGCATTTT.

In this sample, this clonotype turned up a few times. V usage is TRBV5-1 and J usage is TRBJ2-7; D is undetermined. This CDR3 comprises 13 residues. CDR1 SGHRS and CDR2 YFSETQ come from the germline V gene. V dropped 3 bases and J dropped 0 bases, with 7 bases sitting between them. The CDR3 DNA reads as TGCGCCAGCAGCTCGGGCCTCTCCTACGAGCAGTACTTC. Translating it yields CASSSGLSYEQYF.

This clonotype was picked up many times. The chain has TRBV12-3 or TRBV12-4 and TRBJ1-1, with D possibly TRBD1 on 5 matching bases. Trimming removed 0 bases from V and 0 bases from J, with 11 bases in between. CDR3 length: 16 amino acids. Written as DNA, the CDR3 is TGTGCCAGCAGTTTAGCGCTTGGGGGGATGAACACTGAAGCTTTCTTT. Translated, it gives CASSLALGGMNTEAFF.